The rows below give T cell receptor beta chains drawn from one sample of a study of shared clonotypes between healthy human individuals. Repertoires were generated with immunoSEQ multiplex PCR, while TCRdb's copy carries only in-frame clones and drops some. The sample records 650,000 to 700,000 clones, 90% being singletons. The specimen sequenced was memory CD8+ T cells from PBMCs. The origin of the receptors is a man younger than 35 in good health. Some clones in this sample may be carry-over from other donors' samples. Each CDR3 is given with its conserved first and last residue. A D gene is named only where the DNA matches it firmly. Size tells how often a clone was seen (once, few, many) or the class of an expanded clone, and some rows leave it out.

V gene	CDR3 length	clone size	D gene	J gene	CDR3 DNA	CDR3 protein
TRBV11-2	15	.	.	TRBJ2-7	TGTGCCAGCAGCCACCGGACCTTCGGCTCCTACGAGCAGTACTTC	CASSHRTFGSYEQYF
TRBV7-3	15	.	.	TRBJ1-1	TGTGCCAGCAGCTTAAGCAGGGGTGAGAACACTGAAGCTTTCTTT	CASSLSRGENTEAFF
TRBV5-6	14	once	.	TRBJ2-7	TGTGCCAGCAGCCTGGGGCTCTCCGCCTACGAGCAGTACTTC	CASSLGLSAYEQYF
TRBV25-1	12	.	.	TRBJ2-7	TGTGCCAGCAGTGATGGGATCTACGAGCAGTACTTC	CASSDGIYEQYF
TRBV5-1	12	.	.	TRBJ2-7	TGCGCCAGCAGCTTGGTTCCCCACGAGCAGTACTTC	CASSLVPHEQYF
TRBV28	17	.	TRBD2	TRBJ2-5	TGTGCCAGCAGTGGGGCCTGGGCGGGAGGCGAGGGAGAGACCCAGTACTTC	CASSGAWAGGEGETQYF
TRBV28	15	.	TRBD1	TRBJ1-1	TGTGCCAGCAGTTTGGCCGGGACAGGGTTGACTGAAGCTTTCTTT	CASSLAGTGLTEAFF
TRBV5-1	14	.	TRBD1	TRBJ2-3	TGCGCCAGCAGCTGGACAGGGTTGGCAGATACGCAGTATTTT	CASSWTGLADTQYF
TRBV6-5	13	.	.	TRBJ1-2	TGTGCCAGCAGTTACTCGGGACAACATGGCTACACCTTC	CASSYSGQHGYTF
TRBV5-4	16	.	.	TRBJ2-3	TGTGCCAGCAGCTTTGACTTCCACCACACCACAGATACGCAGTATTTT	CASSFDFHHTTDTQYF
TRBV7-9	13	.	.	TRBJ1-1	TGTGCCAGCAGCTCAGGTTTTGGAACTGAAGCTTTCTTT	CASSSGFGTEAFF
TRBV5-8	14	.	.	TRBJ2-7	TGTGCCAGCAGACAAAGGGACCAAACCTACGAGCAGTACTTC	CASRQRDQTYEQYF
TRBV7-6	17	.	TRBD2	TRBJ2-7	TGTGCCAGCAGCTTACCCCCAGCGGGAGGGCCGGTGTACGAGCAGTACTTC	CASSLPPAGGPVYEQYF
TRBV14	18	.	.	TRBJ1-5	TGTGCCAGCAGCCAAGATCAGGCCCTGAGGGGTAGCAATCAGCCCCAGCATTTT	CASSQDQALRGSNQPQHF
TRBV12-5	13	.	.	TRBJ2-1	TGTGCTAGTGGTTTGGTAGGTGGCGCTGAGCAGTTCTTC	CASGLVGGAEQFF
TRBV10-2	13	.	TRBD1	TRBJ2-2	TGCGCCAGCATGGGACAGAGGAACGGGGAGCTGTTTTTT	CASMGQRNGELFF
TRBV6-5	14	.	.	TRBJ1-1	TGTGCCAGCTCATTGTCCCCTACCCACACTGAAGCTTTCTTT	CASSLSPTHTEAFF
TRBV10-1	17	once	.	TRBJ1-2	TGCGCCAGCACCGGTTCAGGACAGCGAGAGGCTAACTATGGCTACACCTTC	CASTGSGQREANYGYTF
TRBV11-2	16	.	.	TRBJ2-3	TGTGCCAGCAGCTTATATATGCGAAAAGGGGCGGATACGCAGTATTTT	CASSLYMRKGADTQYF
TRBV19	13	once	.	TRBJ1-2	TGTGCCAGTAGTATAACAGGGCTCAATGGCTACACCTTC	CASSITGLNGYTF
TRBV9	17	.	TRBD2	TRBJ2-2	TGTGCCAGCAGCGTAGCGTTCGGGAGGGCCAACACCGGGGAGCTGTTTTTT	CASSVAFGRANTGELFF
TRBV5-8	15	many	.	TRBJ2-7	TGTGCCAGCAGCCGCCCTACAAGGGGAGTTGACGAGCAGTACTTC	CASSRPTRGVDEQYF
TRBV9	14	.	.	TRBJ2-7	TGTGCCAGCAGCGGGGGGCTAACGTCCTACGAGCAGTACTTC	CASSGGLTSYEQYF
TRBV6-6	13	.	.	TRBJ1-2	TGTGCCAGCCCCCCCAGCCCGAGCTATGGCTACACCTTC	CASPPSPSYGYTF
TRBV27	14	once	.	TRBJ1-1	TGTGCCAGCAGTTTACGGACAGAGAACACTGAAGCTTTCTTT	CASSLRTENTEAFF
TRBV27	15	.	TRBD2	TRBJ2-1	TGTGCCAGCAGTTTACTAGCGGGAGGTGAAGATGAGCAGTTCTTC	CASSLLAGGEDEQFF
TRBV19	13	.	.	TRBJ1-2	TGTGCCAGTAGCATAACAGGGAAGGATGGCTACACCTTC	CASSITGKDGYTF
TRBV6-5	12	.	TRBD1	TRBJ1-4	TGTGCCAGCAGCCAGGGGGATGAAAAACTGTTTTTT	CASSQGDEKLFF
TRBV28	13	.	.	TRBJ1-1	TGTGCCAGCAGTCTCAGGGGACCGGCTGAAGCTTTCTTT	CASSLRGPAEAFF
TRBV2	15	.	.	TRBJ2-3	TGTGCCAGCAGTGAAGGTCTGCACACCACAGATACGCAGTATTTT	CASSEGLHTTDTQYF
TRBV25-1	15	.	.	TRBJ2-7	TGTGCCAGCCTGGCCCCCCGTACGGAGGACTACGAGCAGTACTTC	CASLAPRTEDYEQYF
TRBV29-1	14	.	.	TRBJ1-2	TGCAGCGTTCTAGATCCGACGGCCAACTATGGCTACACCTTC	CSVLDPTANYGYTF
TRBV5-1	15	.	TRBD2	TRBJ2-7	TGCGCCAGCAGCTTGTCACCGGGACTATCCTACGAGCAGTACTTC	CASSLSPGLSYEQYF
TRBV25-1	11	.	.	TRBJ2-7	TGTGCCAGCAGATCCCCGGCGCAACAGTACTTC	CASRSPAQQYF
TRBV19	14	.	.	TRBJ2-7	TGTGCCAGTAGTATTGCCAGGGCGCCCTACGAGCAGTACTTC	CASSIARAPYEQYF
TRBV7-9	14	.	.	TRBJ1-3	TGTGCCAGCAGCTTCAAGGTTGGGCAGCACACCATATATTTT	CASSFKVGQHTIYF
TRBV4-3	16	.	.	TRBJ2-2	TGCGCCAGCAGCCAAGATTGGACGTCGAACACCGGGGAGCTGTTTTTT	CASSQDWTSNTGELFF
TRBV19	16	.	TRBD2	TRBJ2-2	TGTGCCAGTAGTCCGACGCAGACTAGCAGCACCGGGGAGCTGTTTTTT	CASSPTQTSSTGELFF
TRBV27	17	.	TRBD1	TRBJ2-2	TGTGCCAGCAGTTTATCGCCGGGGACAGGGAGCACCGGGGAGCTGTTTTTT	CASSLSPGTGSTGELFF
TRBV28	18	.	.	TRBJ1-2	TGTGCCAGCAGTTTAGGTGGGGTTCTACGAGTAGATGAGTTTGGCTACACCTTC	CASSLGGVLRVDEFGYTF
TRBV7-9	16	.	.	TRBJ1-2	TGTGCCAGCAGCCAAAAACCGGACGTCGTCGAGAATGGCTACACCTTC	CASSQKPDVVENGYTF
TRBV9	15	.	TRBD2	TRBJ2-7	TGTGCCAGCAGCCTTAGCGGGAGTGTAACCTACGAGCAGTACTTC	CASSLSGSVTYEQYF
TRBV7-8	15	.	.	TRBJ2-7	TGTGCCAGCAGCTTAGAACAGGGTCCATACTACGAGCAGTACTTC	CASSLEQGPYYEQYF
TRBV15	15	.	TRBD1	TRBJ2-3	TGTGCCACCAGCAGAGCGGGACAGGCGGCAGATACGCAGTATTTT	CATSRAGQAADTQYF
TRBV6-1	15	.	.	TRBJ1-5	TGTGCCAGCAGTGAAAATACAGGAGGCAATCAGCCCCAGCATTTT	CASSENTGGNQPQHF
TRBV9	15	.	.	TRBJ2-6	TGTGCCAGCAGCGTATTCCCCTCTGGGGCCAACGTCCTGACTTTC	CASSVFPSGANVLTF
TRBV5-6	12	.	.	TRBJ2-1	TGTGCCAGCAGCGCGGGGTCTAGGTACTTGATCTTC	CASSAGSRYLIF
TRBV6-5	15	.	.	TRBJ1-5	TGTGCCAGCAGTTCGGACCCTTTGGGCAATCAGCCCCAGCATTTT	CASSSDPLGNQPQHF
TRBV19	13	.	.	TRBJ2-7	TGTGCCAGTAGTATGTCAGGGACTTACGAGCAGTACTTC	CASSMSGTYEQYF
TRBV11-2	12	once	TRBD1	TRBJ2-7	TGTGCCAGCAGCCAACAGGGGAACGAGCAGTACTTC	CASSQQGNEQYF
TRBV15	14	.	.	TRBJ1-4	TGTGCCACCAGCACCGGACAGTTTAATGAAAAACTGTTTTTT	CATSTGQFNEKLFF
TRBV5-1	16	.	.	TRBJ2-2	TGCGCCAGCAGCCTCCCATCAGGGTTAAACACCGGGGAGCTGTTTTTT	CASSLPSGLNTGELFF
TRBV6-1	14	.	.	TRBJ2-7	TGTGCCAGCAGTGGTGGGGCCGCCGCCTACGAGCAGTACTTC	CASSGGAAAYEQYF
TRBV28	15	.	.	TRBJ2-5	TGTGCCAGCAGAATCCGGTCCAGGGGTGCGGGTCCCCAGTACTTC	CASRIRSRGAGPQYF
TRBV9	14	.	.	TRBJ2-2	TGTGCCAGCAGCGTAGGAGGGGACACCGGGGAGCTGTTTTTT	CASSVGGDTGELFF